This TCR beta chain was sequenced during a study of shared clonotypes between healthy human individuals. Germline values: CDR1 MDHEN, CDR2 SYDVKM. V was pared by 5 bases and J by 0 bases, with 7 bases between. This CDR3 spans 14 amino acids. Measured with immunoSEQ multiplex PCR; TCRdb has only the in-frame clones, and not every one. The sample includes 740,000 or so clones, around three quarters of them seen just once. The TCR comes from a woman younger than 45 in good health. The specimen was memory CD4+ T cells sorted from blood. Noted subset: CD45RA-negative fraction. V usage is TRBV28 and J usage is TRBJ2-2; D is unclear. This chain's CDR3 is CASSVGSNTGELFF. In DNA form, the CDR3 reads TGTGCCAGCAGTGTCGGGTCGAACACCGGGGAGCTGTTTTTT.